What follows are 14 T cell receptor beta chains derived from one specimen sequenced in a study of control samples from healthy donors and cancer patients. This table comes from immunoSEQ multiplex PCR, and its TCRdb copy is limited to in-frame clones, with some not included. The repertoire holds 150,000 or so clones, with about 90% as singletons. Sequences were obtained from blood. The origin of the receptors is a woman aged 25 to 45 in good health.

In this sample, this clone turned up once. The rearrangement links TRBV4-2 to TRBJ2-7, with D unresolved. V lost 0 bases to trimming and J lost 3 bases, with 6 bases between them. CDR3 length equals 13 residues. Looked up from germline, CDR1 is LGHNA and CDR2 is YNFKEQ. In DNA form, the CDR3 reads TGTGCCAGCAGCCAAGAGGCAGGCTACGAGCAGTACTTC. Protein product: CASSQEAGYEQYF.

The chain combines TRBV6-5 with TRBJ2-7, with D perhaps matching TRBD1 or TRBD2 (5 bases each). CDR1 is MNHEY, CDR2 SVGAGI, per germline. The CDR3 spans 15 residues. V was pared by 0 bases and J by 1 base, with 10 bases between. This CDR3 is CASSYSGEGSYEQYF. In DNA, the CDR3 is TGTGCCAGCAGTTACTCGGGGGAAGGGTCCTACGAGCAGTACTTC.

The chain employs TRBV28 and TRBJ2-7, with 9 bases lining up with TRBD1. The CDR3 spans 15 residues. Trimming took 5 bases from V and 5 from J; bases not matched to a gene: 10. Germline assignment: CDR1 MDHEN and CDR2 SYDVKM. CDR3 sequence: CASSPQGALRDEQYF. For the CDR3, the DNA is TGTGCCAGCAGTCCACAGGGGGCGTTAAGGGACGAGCAGTACTTC. The full variable domain, completed using reference TRBV28 and TRBJ2-7, is DVKVTQSSRYLVKRTGEKVFLECVQDMDHENMFWYRQDPGLGLRLIYFSYDVKMKEKGDIPEGYSVSREKKERFSLILESASTNQTSMYLCASSPQGALRDEQYFGPGTRLTVT.

This clone appeared a few times. The rearrangement links TRBV19 to TRBJ2-1; D not resolved. Germline V gene sequence: CDR1 LNHDA, CDR2 SQIVND (reference sequence). The CDR3 contains 15 residues. The V and J ends lost 5 bases and 4 bases respectively, with 15 bases between them. This chain's CDR3 is CASSSIKISYNEQFF. The CDR3 bases are TGTGCCAGTAGTTCGATCAAGATCAGTTACAATGAGCAGTTCTTC.

This clone was seen once. This sequence joins TRBV3-1 (or the pseudogene TRBV3-2) and TRBJ2-7; D remains unclear. CDR1 is LGHDT, CDR2 YNNKEL, per germline (reference sequence). The CDR3 is 14 amino acids. The V gene lost 6 bases and the J gene lost 6 bases, with 18 bases spanning the gap. In DNA form, the CDR3 reads TGTGCCAGCAGGCCCACCCGTAATAGCATCGAGCAGTACTTC. It encodes CASRPTRNSIEQYF.

This clone has a handful of counts. The genes are TRBV7-3 and TRBJ2-2; no firm D call. The ends were cut back, 2 bases at V and 2 bases at J, with 6 bases in the middle. Per germline, CDR1 SGHTA and CDR2 FQGTGA. This CDR3 spans 14 amino acids. The CDR3 is CASSLSPNTGELFF. The DNA for the CDR3 is TGTGCCAGCAGCTTATCCCCCAACACCGGGGAGCTGTTTTTT.

J is TRBJ1-5 and V is TRBV28; D ambiguous. Trimming took 2 bases from V and 5 from J, leaving 7 bases between them. The CDR3 contains 13 residues. Germline CDR1 MDHEN, CDR2 SYDVKM. The CDR3 spells CASSLESYQPQHF. CDR3 DNA: TGTGCCAGCAGTTTAGAGAGCTATCAGCCCCAGCATTTT. The complete variable domain, with remaining parts taken from reference TRBV28 and TRBJ1-5, reads DVKVTQSSRYLVKRTGEKVFLECVQDMDHENMFWYRQDPGLGLRLIYFSYDVKMKEKGDIPEGYSVSREKKERFSLILESASTNQTSMYLCASSLESYQPQHFGDGTRLSIL.

The chain employs TRBV5-1 and TRBJ2-7; 10 bases match TRBD2. CDR1 is SGHRS, CDR2 YFSETQ, per germline. Losses at the gene ends were 2 bases for V and 0 bases for J; bases not matched to a gene: 11. The CDR3 length is 18 residues. CDR3 DNA sequence: TGCGCCAGCAGCTTTAGGCTAGCGGGAGTGGGGACCTCCTACGAGCAGTACTTC. This encodes CASSFRLAGVGTSYEQYF. Variable domain in full (rest from reference TRBV5-1 and TRBJ2-7): KAGVTQTPRYLIKTRGQQVTLSCSPISGHRSVSWYQQTPGQGLQFLFEYFSETQRNKGNFPGRFSGRQFSNSRSEMNVSTLELGDSALYLCASSFRLAGVGTSYEQYFGPGTRLTVT.

V is TRBV5-1 and J is TRBJ1-5, with D possibly TRBD1 on 5 matching bases. Between the trimmed V and J ends, which lost 0 bases and 2 bases, there was a span of 9 bases. Germline CDR1 reads SGHRS; CDR2 reads YFSETQ. This CDR3 spans 15 amino acids. The CDR3 here is CASSLDGDRNQPQHF. The CDR3 region has the DNA TGCGCCAGCAGCTTGGACGGGGACCGCAATCAGCCCCAGCATTTT.

V usage is TRBV18 and J usage is TRBJ2-1; the D gene could be TRBD1 or TRBD2 (5 bases each). CDR1 and CDR2 from the germline V gene are KGHSH and LQKENI. The CDR3 loop spans 13 amino acids. Trimming left V 4 bases short and J 6 bases short, with 10 bases between. CDR3 bases: TGTGCCAGCTCACAGGGTGGGGGCAATGAGCAGTTCTTC. Translating gives CASSQGGGNEQFF.

The chain joins TRBV27 to TRBJ1-1; the D is unclear. The germline V gene has CDR1 MNHEY and CDR2 SMNVEV (reference sequence). The CDR3 is 16 amino acids. V was cut by 0 bases and J by 1 base, with 12 bases left in between. For the CDR3, the DNA is TGTGCCAGCAGTTTATCCCGGTATGACCCGAACACTGAAGCTTTCTTT. Translated: CASSLSRYDPNTEAFF.

The V and J genes are TRBV11-2 and TRBJ2-3; D gene uncertain. The germline V gene encodes CDR1 SGHAT and CDR2 FQNNGV. Trimming took off 1 base at V and 1 base at J, with 9 bases between the two ends. This CDR3 region has 15 residues. The CDR3 DNA is TGTGCCAGCAGCTTAGGGGTTAGAGGCACAGATACGCAGTATTTT. It encodes CASSLGVRGTDTQYF.

The rearrangement uses TRBV7-3 and TRBJ2-6; 7 nucleotides align to TRBD1. The ends lost 2 bases at V and 4 bases at J; junction bases unmatched: 11. In germline, CDR1 is SGHTA, CDR2 FQGTGA. CDR3 length equals 18 residues. The CDR3 DNA sequence: TGTGCCAGCAGCTTACTCCCGGCACAGGGGAAGGGGGCCAACGTCCTGACTTTC. Amino acid sequence: CASSLLPAQGKGANVLTF.

This clone was observed a handful of times. This chain links TRBV7-9 with TRBJ1-4; D ambiguous. The CDR3 length is 15 residues. With 5 bases removed from V and 5 bases from J, the gap between germline ends came to 15 bases. Germline lookup yields CDR1 SEHNR and CDR2 FQNEAQ (reference sequence). CDR3 DNA: TGTGCCAGCAGCCAAGAATGGAGGGCAAATGAAAAACTGTTTTTT. Amino acids: CASSQEWRANEKLFF.